The clone carrying this T cell receptor beta chain occurred a few times. This specimen comes from a study of blood T cell repertoires in COVID-19. Trimming stripped 8 bases from V and 5 bases from J, with 14 bases between. The CDR3 has 13 residues. Germline V gene lookup returns CDR1 LGHDT and CDR2 YNNKEL (reference sequence). Authors' data handling: Quantification of nucleated cells was approximated via reference gene primer amplification. TCRdb keeps only in-frame clones here, not all; method: immunoSEQ multiplex PCR. That table is the source of V, J and clone size, and D and trimming were worked out from the DNA. The sample consists of approximately 150,000 clones, 65% to 80% of them appearing once.

Sequencing was performed on PBMCs or T cells enriched from blood (not recorded which). This receptor was obtained from a woman between 65 and 79 years old in a cohort exposed to, infected with or recovered from COVID-19 (not recorded which). This chain joins TRBV3-1 (or the pseudogene TRBV3-2) and TRBJ2-3, with D perhaps assigned TRBD1 or TRBD2 (6 bases each). CDR3 sequence: CASHQGGGDTQYF. CDR3 sequence (DNA): TGTGCCAGCCACCAAGGGGGAGGAGATACGCAGTATTTT.